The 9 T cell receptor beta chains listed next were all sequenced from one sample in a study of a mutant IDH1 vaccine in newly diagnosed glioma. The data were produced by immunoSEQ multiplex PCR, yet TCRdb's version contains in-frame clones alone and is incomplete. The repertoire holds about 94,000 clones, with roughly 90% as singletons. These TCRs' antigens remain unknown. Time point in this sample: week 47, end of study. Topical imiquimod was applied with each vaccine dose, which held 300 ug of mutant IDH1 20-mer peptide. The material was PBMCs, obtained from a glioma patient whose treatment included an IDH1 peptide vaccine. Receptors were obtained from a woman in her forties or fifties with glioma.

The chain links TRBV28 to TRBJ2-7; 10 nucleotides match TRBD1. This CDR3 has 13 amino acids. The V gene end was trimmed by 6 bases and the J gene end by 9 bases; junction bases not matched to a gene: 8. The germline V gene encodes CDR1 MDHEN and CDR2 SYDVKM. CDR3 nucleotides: TGTGCCAGCAGGGAGACAGGGGGCAAGCCGCAGTACTTC. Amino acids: CASRETGGKPQYF.

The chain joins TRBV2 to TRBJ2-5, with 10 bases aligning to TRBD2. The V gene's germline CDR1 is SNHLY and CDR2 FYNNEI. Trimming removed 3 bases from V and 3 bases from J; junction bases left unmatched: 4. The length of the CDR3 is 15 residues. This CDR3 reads CASSEALAGKETQYF. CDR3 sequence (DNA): TGTGCCAGCAGTGAGGCACTAGCGGGAAAAGAGACCCAGTACTTC.

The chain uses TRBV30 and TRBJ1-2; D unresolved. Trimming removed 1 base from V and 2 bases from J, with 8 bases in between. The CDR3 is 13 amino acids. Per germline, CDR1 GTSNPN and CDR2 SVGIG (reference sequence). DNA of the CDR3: TGTGCCTGGAGTGGGACTTCAAACTATGGCTACACCTTC. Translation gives CAWSGTSNYGYTF.

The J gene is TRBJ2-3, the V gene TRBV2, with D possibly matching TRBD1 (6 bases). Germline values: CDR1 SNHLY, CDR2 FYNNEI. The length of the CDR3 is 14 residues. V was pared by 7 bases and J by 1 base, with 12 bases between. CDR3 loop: CASTPDSRTDTQYF. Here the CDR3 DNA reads TGTGCCAGCACACCGGACAGCCGCACAGATACGCAGTATTTT.

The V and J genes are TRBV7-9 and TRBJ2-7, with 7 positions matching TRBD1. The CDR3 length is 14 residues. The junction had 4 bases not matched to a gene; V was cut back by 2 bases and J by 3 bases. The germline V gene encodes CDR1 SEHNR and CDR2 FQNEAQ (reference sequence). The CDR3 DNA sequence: TGTGCCAGCAGCTTACGGACAGGCTTCTACGAGCAGTACTTC. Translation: CASSLRTGFYEQYF.

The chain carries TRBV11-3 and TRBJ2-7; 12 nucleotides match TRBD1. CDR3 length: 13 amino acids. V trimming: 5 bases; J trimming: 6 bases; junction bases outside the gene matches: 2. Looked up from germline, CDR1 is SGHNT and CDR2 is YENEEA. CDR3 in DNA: TGTGCCAGCAGCAGGGACAGGGGGCGCGAGCAGTACTTC. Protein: CASSRDRGREQYF.

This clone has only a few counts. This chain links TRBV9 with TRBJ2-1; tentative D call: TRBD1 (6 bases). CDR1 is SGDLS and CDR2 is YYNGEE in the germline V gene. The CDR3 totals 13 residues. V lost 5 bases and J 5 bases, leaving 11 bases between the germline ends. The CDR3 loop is CASSTGPHNEQFF. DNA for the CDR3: TGTGCCAGCAGTACAGGGCCCCACAATGAGCAGTTCTTC.

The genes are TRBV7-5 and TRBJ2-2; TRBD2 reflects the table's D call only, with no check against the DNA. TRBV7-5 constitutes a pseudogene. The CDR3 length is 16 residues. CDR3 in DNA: TGTGCCAGAAGCCTTCCTAGCGGGAGGGCCACCGGGGAGCTGTTTTTT. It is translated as CARSLPSGRATGELFF.

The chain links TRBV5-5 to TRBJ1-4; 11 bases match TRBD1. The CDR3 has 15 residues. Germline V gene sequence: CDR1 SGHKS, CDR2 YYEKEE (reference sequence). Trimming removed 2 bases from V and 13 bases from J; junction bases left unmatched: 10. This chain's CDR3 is CASSFVGTGGERLFF. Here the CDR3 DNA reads TGTGCCAGCAGCTTCGTTGGGACAGGGGGGGAGAGACTGTTTTTT.